This T cell receptor (beta chain) was found in a study of shared clonotypes between healthy human individuals (dated by TCRdb to between 2020 and 2021). About the study as a whole: The cohort included three men and a couple of women between 18 and 49 years of age. Per donor, three plates each were used for CD4 naive and CD4 memory, two for CD8 naive, and one for CD8 memory. To estimate repertoire size and how much clonotype sharing occurs between individuals, the study deeply sequenced the blood TCR repertoires of several healthy adults. To increase sequencing depth and limit assay-specific biases, TCR repertoire library preparation and sequencing were carried out by different laboratories using diverse techniques. Between about 0.94 and 8.9 billion PBMCs per donor were obtained by leukapheresis.

Paper-wide results and their limitations: Naive subsets generally had larger estimated clonotype richness than memory subsets. Incomplete sequencing was indicated by rarefaction of sorted-subset datasets, despite the large sequencing depth. Compared with non-shared clonotypes, clonotypes shared by all four sorted-subset donors had higher generation probabilities. Based on pairwise subsampling, the degree of clonotype sharing among donors was expected to be affected by sequencing depth. When a handful of donors were compared, the shared fraction of clonotypes was roughly 4.8% for naive CD4, more than 3% for naive CD8, about 2.5% for memory CD4, and 0.35% to 0.5% for memory CD8. Sampling was restricted to blood, and TCR repertoires in tissue are likely to differ from TCR repertoires in blood. The genetic and exposure-history diversity represented was limited by the small number of donors.

The CDR3 measures 17 amino acids from cysteine to phenylalanine. Here the CDR3 DNA is all that survives: 51 bases in frame from base 1. Looking up the germline V gene yields CDR1 MDHEN and CDR2 SYDVKM. The germline V and J ends show losses of 5 bases and 3 bases respectively, and no gene match explains 11 bases of the junction. On this clone itself: No cognate antigen has been identified for it. There are no base qualities to consult, and no much larger clone falls within one base.

TCR CDR3 regions were amplified from genomic DNA by multiplex PCR using the deep immunoSEQ assay. For each cell subset, the extracted genomic DNA was distributed evenly across all wells of several immunoSEQ 96-well plates, and each plate served as one replicate. For sorted subsets, 200 ng of genomic DNA, equivalent to 25,000 to 35,000 T cell genomes, went into each replicate PCR. The purified libraries were quantified using a Qubit 3.0 fluorometer, sized with a Bioanalyzer 2100, and then quantified again using the KAPA Library Quantification kit. Every immunoSEQ 96-well plate was sequenced on a separate single-read 150-cycle Illumina NextSeq 550 flow cell. In the authors' own workflow: Because the immunoSEQ output included only junctional sequences and no quality scores, the filtering could not be the same as the filtering used for full-length reads. Sequences were annotated with PyIR, a Python wrapper for IgBLAST v1.9, using IMGT germline references to assign V/J genes and CDR3. Reads with weak V/J assignments (E-value above 1e-6), missing CDR3, stop codons, out-of-frame junctions, or ambiguous translated residues were removed. V3J clonotypes were defined as sequences sharing an identical inferred V gene, J gene, and CDR3 amino acid sequence. Percentage overlap between repertoires was computed as shared unique clonotypes divided by the size of the smaller repertoire. Repertoire richness was assessed with RTK rarefaction, the Chao1 estimator, and Recon v2.1 estimates of unobserved clonotypes. Generation probabilities were computed with OLGA for all TCRbeta clonotypes obtained by the gDNA method from a handful of donors. The table comes from immuneACCESS by way of TCRdb, which keeps in-frame sequences with V and J called. Part of the clones is missing from these tables; in studies checked, under half for an unresolved V gene and the rest for unknown reasons. V and J calls and clone size are copied from that table; D and trimming were computed from the DNA. The sample table holds 640,000 or so clones, of which approximately 79% were seen once. About 1.8% of the sample is held by the ten biggest clonotypes.

The donors were healthy, HIV-negative adults who had no recently reported acute infections or vaccinations. All donors were Caucasian adults living in Nashville, Tennessee, USA. CD4+ T cells were enriched through magnetic negative selection, after which naive cells were positively selected on CD45RA and the remaining negative fraction served as the memory subset. Blood was obtained by leukapheresis, after which PBMCs were separated by Ficoll-Histopaque density gradient centrifugation and cryopreserved in liquid nitrogen vapor phase. Purity and quantity of every magnetically sorted T cell population were checked by analytical flow cytometry. Each sorted fraction had its genomic DNA isolated and then quantified by UV absorbance on a Nanodrop 2000c.

This TCR was sampled from a woman aged 25 to 39 in good health. The sample taken for sequencing was memory CD4+ T cells sorted from blood. Per the publication, the cell subset or site label means: CD45RA-negative fraction. The chain is made from TRBV28 and TRBJ2-1, and 9 junctional nucleotides match TRBD2. The nucleotide sequence is given as TGTGCCAGCAGTCCGACATGGGGGCGGGAGGGCTACAATGAGCAGTTCTTC. Translation gives CASSPTWGREGYNEQFF. Joined to the reference TRBV28 and TRBJ2-1 proteins, this CDR3 gives the full variable domain: DVKVTQSSRYLVKRTGEKVFLECVQDMDHENMFWYRQDPGLGLRLIYFSYDVKMKEKGDIPEGYSVSREKKERFSLILESASTNQTSMYLCASSPTWGREGYNEQFFGPGTRLTVL.